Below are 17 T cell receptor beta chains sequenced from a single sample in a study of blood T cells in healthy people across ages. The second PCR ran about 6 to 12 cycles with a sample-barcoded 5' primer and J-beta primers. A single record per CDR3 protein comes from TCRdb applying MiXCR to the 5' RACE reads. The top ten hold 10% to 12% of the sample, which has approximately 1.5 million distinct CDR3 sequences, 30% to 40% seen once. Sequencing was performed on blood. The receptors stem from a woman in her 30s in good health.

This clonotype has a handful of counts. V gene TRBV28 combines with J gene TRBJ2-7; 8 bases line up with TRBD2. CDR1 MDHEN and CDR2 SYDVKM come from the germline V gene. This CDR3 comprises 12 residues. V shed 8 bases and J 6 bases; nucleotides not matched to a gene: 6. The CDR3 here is CASRGGPLEQYF. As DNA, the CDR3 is TGTGCCAGCCGGGGGGGACCTCTCGAGCAGTACTTC. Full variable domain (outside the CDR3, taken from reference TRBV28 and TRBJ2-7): DVKVTQSSRYLVKRTGEKVFLECVQDMDHENMFWYRQDPGLGLRLIYFSYDVKMKEKGDIPEGYSVSREKKERFSLILESASTNQTSMYLCASRGGPLEQYFGPGTRLTVT.

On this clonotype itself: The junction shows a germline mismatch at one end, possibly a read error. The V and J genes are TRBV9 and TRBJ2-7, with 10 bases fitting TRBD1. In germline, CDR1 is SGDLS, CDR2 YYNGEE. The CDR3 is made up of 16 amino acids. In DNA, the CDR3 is TGCGCCAGCAGCGTAGGGGGGACAGGGGCGGGTTACGAGCAGTACTTC. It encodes CASSVGGTGAGYEQYF.

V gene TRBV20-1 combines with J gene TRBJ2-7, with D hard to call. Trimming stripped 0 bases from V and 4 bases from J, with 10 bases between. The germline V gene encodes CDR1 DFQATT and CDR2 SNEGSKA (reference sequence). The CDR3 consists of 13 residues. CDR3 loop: CSARDGTSYEQYF. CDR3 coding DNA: TGCAGTGCTAGAGATGGAACTTCTTACGAGCAGTACTTC.

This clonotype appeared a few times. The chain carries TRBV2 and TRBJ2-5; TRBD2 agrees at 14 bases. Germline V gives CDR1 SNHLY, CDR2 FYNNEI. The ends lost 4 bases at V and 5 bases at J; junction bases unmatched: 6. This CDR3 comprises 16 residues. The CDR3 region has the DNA TGTGCCAGCAGTGGACTAGCGGGGGGGCCTCGTGAGACCCAGTACTTC. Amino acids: CASSGLAGGPRETQYF.

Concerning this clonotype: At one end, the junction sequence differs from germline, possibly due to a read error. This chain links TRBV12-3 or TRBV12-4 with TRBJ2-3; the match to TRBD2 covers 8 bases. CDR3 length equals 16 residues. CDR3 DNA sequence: TGTGCCAGCAGTTTCGGGACTAGGGTGAGCACAGATGCGCAGTATTTT. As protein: CASSFGTRVSTDAQYF.

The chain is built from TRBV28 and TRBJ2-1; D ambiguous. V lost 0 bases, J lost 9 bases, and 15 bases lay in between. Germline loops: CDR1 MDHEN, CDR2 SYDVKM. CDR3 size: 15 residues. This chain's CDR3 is CASSLWGSRRVEQFF. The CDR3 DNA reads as TGTGCCAGCAGTTTATGGGGTAGCAGACGAGTTGAGCAGTTCTTC.

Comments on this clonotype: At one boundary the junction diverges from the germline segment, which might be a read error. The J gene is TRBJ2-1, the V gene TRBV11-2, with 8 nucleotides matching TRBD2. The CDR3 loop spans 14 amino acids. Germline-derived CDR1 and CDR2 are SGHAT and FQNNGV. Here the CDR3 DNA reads TGTGCCAGCAGCTTGGCTAGCGGGTACAATGAGCGGTTCTTC. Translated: CASSLASGYNERFF.

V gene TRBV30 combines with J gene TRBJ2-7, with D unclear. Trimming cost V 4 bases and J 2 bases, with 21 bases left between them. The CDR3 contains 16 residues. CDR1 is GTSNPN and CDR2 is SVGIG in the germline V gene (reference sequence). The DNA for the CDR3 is TGTGCCTGGAACAAGACACCAAACAAGGCTACCTACGAGCAGTACTTC. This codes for CAWNKTPNKATYEQYF.

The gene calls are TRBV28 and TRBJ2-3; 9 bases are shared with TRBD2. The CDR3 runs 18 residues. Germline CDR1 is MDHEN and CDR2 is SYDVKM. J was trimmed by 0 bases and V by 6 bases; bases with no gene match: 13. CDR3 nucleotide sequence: TGTGCCAGCAGAAAAGGCCTAGCGGGATGGACTAGCACAGATACGCAGTATTTT. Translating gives CASRKGLAGWTSTDTQYF.

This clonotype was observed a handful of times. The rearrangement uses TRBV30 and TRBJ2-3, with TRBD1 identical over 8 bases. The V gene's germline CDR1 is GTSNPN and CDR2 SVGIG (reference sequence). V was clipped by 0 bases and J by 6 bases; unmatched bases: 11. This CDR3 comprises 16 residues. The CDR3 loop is CAWSVGWTGTTDTQYF. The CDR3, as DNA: TGTGCCTGGAGTGTAGGTTGGACAGGGACAACCGATACGCAGTATTTT.

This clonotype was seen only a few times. DNA of the CDR3: TGCAGTGCCGACAGGGGGCGGGACGAGCAGTACTTC. This gives the protein CSADRGRDEQYF. The chain recombines TRBV20-1 with TRBJ2-7; TRBD1 agrees at 10 bases. Germline CDR1 and CDR2: DFQATT and SNEGSKA (reference sequence). V trimming: 6 bases; J trimming: 5 bases; junction bases outside the gene matches: 4. CDR3 length: 12 amino acids.

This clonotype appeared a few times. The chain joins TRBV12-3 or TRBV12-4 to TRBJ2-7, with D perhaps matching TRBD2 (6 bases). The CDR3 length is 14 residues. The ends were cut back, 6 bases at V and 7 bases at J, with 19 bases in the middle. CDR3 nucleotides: TGTGCCAGCAGCCTACCGGGAGCCGCGGGGGAGCAGTACTTC. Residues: CASSLPGAAGEQYF.

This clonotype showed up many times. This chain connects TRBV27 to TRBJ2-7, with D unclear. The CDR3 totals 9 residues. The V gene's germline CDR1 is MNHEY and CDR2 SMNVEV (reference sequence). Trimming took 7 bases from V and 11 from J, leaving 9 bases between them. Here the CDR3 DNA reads TGTGCCAGCAATACGATCGAGTACTTC. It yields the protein CASNTIEYF.

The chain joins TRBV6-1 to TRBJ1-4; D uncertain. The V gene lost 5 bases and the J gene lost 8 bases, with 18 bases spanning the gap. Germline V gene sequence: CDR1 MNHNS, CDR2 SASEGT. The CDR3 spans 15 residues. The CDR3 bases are TGTGCCAGCAGTCTTACAGCACTCCCGGAGGAAAAACTGTTTTTT. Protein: CASSLTALPEEKLFF.

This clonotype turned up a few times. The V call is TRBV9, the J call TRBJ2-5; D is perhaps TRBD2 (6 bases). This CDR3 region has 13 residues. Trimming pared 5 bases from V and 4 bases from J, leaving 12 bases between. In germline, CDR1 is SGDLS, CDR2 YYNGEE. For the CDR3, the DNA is TGTGCCAGCAGTGTTGGAGGGCCAGAGACCCAGTACTTC. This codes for CASSVGGPETQYF.

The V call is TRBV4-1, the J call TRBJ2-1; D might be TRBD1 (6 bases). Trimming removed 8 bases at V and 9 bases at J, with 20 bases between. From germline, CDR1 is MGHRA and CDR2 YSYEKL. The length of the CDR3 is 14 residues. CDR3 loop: CASLEQQGDGEQFF. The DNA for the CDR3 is TGCGCCAGCCTCGAGCAACAGGGTGATGGTGAGCAGTTCTTC.

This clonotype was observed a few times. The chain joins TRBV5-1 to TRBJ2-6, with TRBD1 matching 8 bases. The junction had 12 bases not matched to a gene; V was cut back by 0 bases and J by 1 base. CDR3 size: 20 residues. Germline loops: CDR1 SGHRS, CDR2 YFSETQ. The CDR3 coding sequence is TGCGCCAGCAGCTTGGCCGTTTGGCAGGGGGCGAAGTCTGGGGCCAACGTCCTGACTTTC. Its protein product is CASSLAVWQGAKSGANVLTF.